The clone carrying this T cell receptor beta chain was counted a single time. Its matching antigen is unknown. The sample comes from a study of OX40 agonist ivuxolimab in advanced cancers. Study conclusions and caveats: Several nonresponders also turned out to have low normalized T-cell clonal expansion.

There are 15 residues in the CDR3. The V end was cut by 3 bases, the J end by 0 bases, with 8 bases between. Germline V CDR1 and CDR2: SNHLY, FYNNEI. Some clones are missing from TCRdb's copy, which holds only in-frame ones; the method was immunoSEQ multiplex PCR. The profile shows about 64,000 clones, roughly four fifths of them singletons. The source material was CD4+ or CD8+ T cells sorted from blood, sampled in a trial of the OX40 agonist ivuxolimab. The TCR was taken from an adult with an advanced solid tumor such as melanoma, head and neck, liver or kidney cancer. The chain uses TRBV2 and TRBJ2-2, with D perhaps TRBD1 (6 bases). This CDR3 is CASSEQGSNTGELFF. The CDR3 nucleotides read TGTGCCAGCAGTGAGCAGGGGTCGAACACCGGGGAGCTGTTTTTT.